The present entry profiles one T cell receptor beta chain with its context. Its antigen is not known. The PCR was carried out with 60 Vbeta primers and 13 Jbeta primers. Generated by immunoSEQ multiplex PCR, the TCRdb table keeps only in-frame clones and is missing some. The sample totals under 75,000 clones. This sample stems from a study of cytomegalovirus exposure and HLA in healthy donors. Study-wide context: The study's early data release held tens of millions of unique TCRs from HLA-typed donors. Study results and limitations: With DRB1 most and HLA-C fewest, TCR association rates differed between HLA loci in a later analysis. A highly shared variant cluster was judged a likely technical artifact.

In germline, CDR1 is LNHDA, CDR2 SQIVND (reference sequence). Between the trimmed V and J ends, which lost 2 bases and 0 bases, there was a span of 8 bases. The CDR3 consists of 14 residues. Healthy individuals who donated bone marrow served as the donors. This receptor was identified in a female donor in good health and CMV-seropositive. The chain is built from TRBV19 and TRBJ2-7; perhaps TRBD2 as D (5 bases). What was sequenced was PBMCs. DNA of the CDR3: TGTGCCAGTAGTATACGGAGGAGCTCCTACGAGCAGTACTTC. Its translation is CASSIRRSSYEQYF.